Listed below are T cell receptor beta chains from one sample, sequenced in a study of blood T cells in healthy people across ages. One entry per CDR3 protein, called by TCRdb with MiXCR from the 5' RACE reads. The sample has about 570,000 distinct CDR3 sequences; 25% to 30% are singletons. The sequencing input was blood. The receptors were sampled from a woman in her 70s in good health. Both conserved end residues are part of each CDR3. D genes are given only for firm matches. Clone size, where shown, is once, few, many, or a class for clones that have expanded.

j_gene | d_gene | len | v_gene | abundance | CDR3aa | CDR3nt
TRBJ2-3 | . | 12 | TRBV5-1 | few | CANSLETDTQYF | TGCGCCAACAGCTTGGAGACAGATACGCAGTATTTT
TRBJ2-5 | TRBD1 | 13 | TRBV5-1 | . | CASTDREQETQYF | TGCGCCAGCACCGACAGGGAACAAGAGACCCAGTACTTC
TRBJ2-3 | TRBD2 | 16 | TRBV6-1 | . | CASSEPLAGGQDTQYF | TGTGCCAGCAGCGAACCCCTAGCGGGGGGGCAAGATACGCAGTATTTT
TRBJ1-4 | TRBD1 | 15 | TRBV2 | once | CASSKQGQGNEKLFF | TGTGCCAGCAGTAAACAGGGACAGGGGAATGAAAAACTGTTTTTT
TRBJ1-5 | . | 15 | TRBV4-3 | many | CASSQGTRSNQPQHF | TGCGCCAGCAGCCAAGGGACAAGAAGCAATCAGCCCCAGCATTTT
TRBJ2-5 | TRBD2 | 14 | TRBV7-2 | . | CASCRGGPQETQYF | TGTGCCAGCTGTCGGGGGGGCCCCCAAGAGACCCAGTACTTC
TRBJ2-1 | . | 14 | TRBV29-1 | . | CSVEPDNSYNEQFF | TGCAGCGTTGAACCAGATAACTCCTACAATGAGCAGTTCTTC
TRBJ2-1 | TRBD2 | 15 | TRBV27 | few | CASSSTSGGAHEQFF | TGTGCCAGCAGTTCTACTAGCGGGGGGGCGCATGAGCAGTTCTTC
TRBJ1-2 | . | 14 | TRBV6-2/TRBV6-3 | few | CASSYGDGSRAYTF | TGTGCCAGCAGTTACGGCGATGGCTCGCGCGCCTACACCTTC
TRBJ2-7 | . | 15 | TRBV15 | few | CATSRGGIGSYEQYF | TGTGCCACCAGCAGAGGTGGTATAGGCTCCTACGAGCAGTACTTC
TRBJ1-2 | . | 14 | TRBV27 | . | CASTSLGAGYGYTF | TGTGCCAGCACTAGTTTGGGGGCAGGGTACGGCTACACCTTC
TRBJ2-1 | . | 12 | TRBV7-2 | . | CASSPQYNEQFF | TGTGCCAGCAGCCCTCAATACAATGAGCAGTTCTTC
TRBJ2-2 | TRBD1 | 14 | TRBV20-1 | . | CSARGQGNTGELFF | TGCAGTGCTAGAGGACAGGGGAACACCGGGGAGCTGTTTTTT
TRBJ2-6 | . | 15 | TRBV6-2/TRBV6-3 | . | CASSERGRGANVLTF | TGTGCCAGCAGCGAGAGGGGACGCGGGGCCAACGTCCTGACTTTC
TRBJ1-2 | TRBD1 | 17 | TRBV6-6 | . | CASSYSPFQDRGYGYTF | TGTGCCAGCAGTTACTCTCCCTTCCAGGACAGGGGATATGGCTACACCTTC
TRBJ2-1 | TRBD2 | 16 | TRBV6-2/TRBV6-3 | . | CASSRRTSGGYNEQFF | TGTGCCAGCAGCCGGAGGACTAGCGGGGGCTACAATGAGCAGTTCTTC
TRBJ2-7 | . | 14 | TRBV5-6 | . | CASRSRVRTTEQYF | TGTGCCAGCAGGTCCCGGGTAAGGACTACCGAGCAGTACTTC
TRBJ2-5 | TRBD1 | 12 | TRBV10-3 | . | CATRDSQETQYF | TGTGCCACTCGGGACAGCCAAGAGACCCAGTACTTC
TRBJ2-5 | TRBD2 | 15 | TRBV20-1 | . | CSARGGAGAWETQYF | TGCAGTGCTAGGGGTGGAGCGGGGGCTTGGGAGACCCAGTACTTC
TRBJ1-5 | TRBD1 | 18 | TRBV14 | . | CASSQETQGGTVNQPQHF | TGTGCCAGCAGCCAAGAAACCCAAGGAGGGACAGTCAATCAGCCCCAGCATTTT
TRBJ2-5 | TRBD1 | 15 | TRBV5-1 | few | CASSQGRTGQETQYF | TGCGCCAGCAGCCAAGGACGGACAGGCCAAGAGACCCAGTACTTC
TRBJ2-6 | . | 14 | TRBV5-1 | . | CASSLFAGANVLPF | TGCGCCAGCAGCTTGTTCGCTGGGGCCAACGTCCTGCCTTTC
TRBJ2-7 | . | 14 | TRBV27 | . | CASSPSPGTYEQYF | TGTGCCAGCAGTCCCTCCCCTGGAACCTACGAGCAGTACTTC
TRBJ1-1 | TRBD1 | 14 | TRBV5-1 | . | CASSQDRGRTEAFF | TGCGCCAGCAGCCAGGACAGGGGTAGGACTGAAGCTTTCTTT
TRBJ1-5 | . | 14 | TRBV2 | . | CASSASPGNQPQHF | TGTGCCAGCAGTGCCTCCCCTGGAAATCAGCCCCAGCATTTT
TRBJ2-1 | . | 12 | TRBV12-3/TRBV12-4 | . | CASSSAYDEQFF | TGTGCCAGCAGTAGCGCTTATGATGAGCAGTTCTTC
TRBJ2-3 | TRBD2 | 15 | TRBV20-1 | . | CSAKTSGGDTDTQYF | TGCAGTGCTAAGACTAGCGGGGGGGACACAGATACGCAGTATTTT
TRBJ2-3 | . | 15 | TRBV9 | few | CASSVAPGPGDTQYF | TGTGCCAGCAGCGTAGCTCCCGGTCCGGGGGATACGCAGTATTTT
TRBJ1-1 | . | 15 | TRBV4-3 | . | CASSQDPHGGTEAFF | TGCGCCAGCAGCCAAGATCCCCACGGGGGCACTGAAGCTTTCTTT
TRBJ2-5 | . | 14 | TRBV7-6 | . | CASSLMADQETQYF | TGTGCCAGCAGCTTAATGGCGGACCAAGAGACCCAGTACTTC
TRBJ2-5 | TRBD2 | 15 | TRBV27 | . | CASSILAGGPETQYF | TGTGCCAGCAGTATACTAGCGGGGGGGCCGGAGACCCAGTACTTC
TRBJ1-1 | . | 19 | TRBV6-5 | few | CASSYSRQRGNPLGTEAFF | TGTGCCAGCAGTTACTCGAGGCAAAGAGGAAACCCTCTGGGCACTGAAGCTTTCTTT
TRBJ1-6 | . | 15 | TRBV9 | . | CASSPGQRPNSPLRF | TGTGCCAGCAGCCCCGGACAGAGACCTAATTCACCCCTCCGCTTT
TRBJ2-2 | . | 15 | TRBV6-6 | . | CASSWDGLNTGELFF | TGTGCCAGCAGCTGGGACGGCTTAAACACCGGGGAGCTGTTTTTT
TRBJ2-5 | TRBD2 | 16 | TRBV7-2 | few | CASSLTLAVHQETQYF | TGTGCCAGCAGCTTAACGCTAGCGGTTCACCAAGAGACCCAGTACTTC
TRBJ2-1 | TRBD2 | 19 | TRBV5-5 | few | CASSYREIGLAGNYNEQFF | TGTGCCAGCAGTTACAGGGAAATTGGTCTAGCGGGTAACTACAATGAGCAGTTCTTC
TRBJ1-4 | TRBD1 | 14 | TRBV28 | . | CASFGTEDNEKLFF | TGTGCCAGCTTTGGGACAGAAGATAATGAAAAACTGTTTTTT
TRBJ2-2 | . | 16 | TRBV7-3 | few | CASSPSPSADTGELFF | TGTGCCAGCAGCCCCTCTCCCTCGGCCGACACCGGGGAGCTGTTTTTT
TRBJ2-5 | . | 13 | TRBV20-1 | . | CSALPQYLETQYF | TGCAGTGCCTTACCCCAGTACTTAGAGACCCAGTACTTC
TRBJ1-1 | . | 11 | TRBV12-3/TRBV12-4 | . | CASSQGGEAFF | TGTGCCAGCAGTCAAGGGGGTGAAGCTTTCTTT
TRBJ1-4 | . | 14 | TRBV20-1 | . | CSAAGGGAGEKLFF | TGCAGTGCCGCGGGTGGGGGGGCTGGTGAAAAACTGTTTTTT
TRBJ2-6 | . | 16 | TRBV5-1 | few | CASSLDGVGGANVLTF | TGCGCCAGCAGCTTGGACGGGGTCGGTGGGGCCAACGTCCTGACTTTC